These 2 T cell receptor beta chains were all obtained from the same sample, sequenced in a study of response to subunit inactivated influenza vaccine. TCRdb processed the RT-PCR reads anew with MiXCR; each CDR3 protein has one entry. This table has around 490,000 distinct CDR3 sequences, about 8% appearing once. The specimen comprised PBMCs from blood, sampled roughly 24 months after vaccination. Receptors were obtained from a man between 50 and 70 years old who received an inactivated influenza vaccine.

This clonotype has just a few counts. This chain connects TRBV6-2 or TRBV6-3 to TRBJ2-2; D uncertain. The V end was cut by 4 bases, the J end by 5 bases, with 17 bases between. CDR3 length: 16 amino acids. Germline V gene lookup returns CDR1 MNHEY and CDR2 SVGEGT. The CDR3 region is CASSLTLNPTTGELFF. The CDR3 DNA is TGTGCCAGCAGTTTAACACTCAACCCTACTACCGGGGAGCTGTTTTTT.

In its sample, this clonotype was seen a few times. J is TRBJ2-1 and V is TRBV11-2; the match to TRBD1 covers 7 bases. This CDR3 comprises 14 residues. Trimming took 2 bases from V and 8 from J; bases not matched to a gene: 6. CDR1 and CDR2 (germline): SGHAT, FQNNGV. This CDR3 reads CASSLHRGGDEQFF. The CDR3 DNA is TGTGCCAGCAGCTTACACAGGGGTGGGGATGAGCAGTTCTTC.